This TCR beta chain appears in the sequencing data of a study of blood T cell repertoires in COVID-19 (dated by TCRdb to 2018 to 2021). Study-wide context: Samples from collaborators originated in the United States, Italy and Spain and spanned both the acute and convalescent phases of COVID-19. The prospective study material was composed of cDNA or gDNA derived from T cells, B-cell-depleted T cells, or PBMCs. Deeply sampled blood TCRbeta repertoires from subjects exposed to, actively infected with, or recovered from COVID-19 were included in the dataset. A freely available public database, intended as a resource for researchers studying the immune response to SARS-CoV-2, is where the repertoires were released. The samples were drawn from two sources: the first 160 participants of the ongoing ImmuneRACE study, and 1,000 to 1,500 subjects contributed by 6 global collaborators. Nearly every sample came with metadata listing a de-identified subject ID, COVID-19 status, age in years and sex. HLA class I and class II types, where available, came from metadata supplied by the sample provider rather than from assay-based typing. The research as a whole found: The amount of clinical and demographic metadata varied by source and participant and was provided uncurated.

TCRbeta CDR3 regions were amplified from genomic DNA using the immunoSEQ Assay, a bias-controlled multiplex PCR. The published analysis was carried out like this. Nucleated cell counts per sample were estimated from amplification of reference gene primers within the assay. To quantify the absolute abundance of each unique TCRbeta CDR3 rearrangement, sequence reads were collapsed and filtered. For each sample, productive Simpson clonality was calculated by taking the square root of Simpson's diversity index across productive rearrangements. TCRdb took this table from immuneACCESS and kept in-frame rearrangements with V and J called. Such tables lack part of the clones; where checked against another copy, unresolved V genes explain under half of the gap, and the rest is unexplained. Clone size and the V and J calls come from that table; the DNA yielded D and trimming. This sample holds around 230,000 clones; over 75% were observed only once. The ten largest clones add up to about 9.3% of the sample.

In the prospective study, participants were 18 to 89 years old, resided in about two dozen geographic areas of the United States, and were enrolled through a virtual design. In the prospective study, participants were assigned to cohorts based on the clinical history participants reported in a screening survey and a study questionnaire. Recovered participants in ImmuneRACE Cohort 3 were defined as having two consecutive negative NP/OP PCR tests, clearance from a healthcare professional, or resolution of symptoms. Mobile phlebotomists in the prospective study collected whole blood, serum and a nasopharyngeal or oropharyngeal swab from every participant. Prospective study participants could optionally give additional blood draws and questionnaires over an approximately two-month period. Before DNA extraction, blood samples from the prospective study were shipped at room temperature or frozen. At least ten counts were recorded for this clone. No cognate antigen has been identified for it. Base qualities are not at hand, and no much larger clone is one base apart.

Inclusive of the bounding cysteine and phenylalanine, the CDR3 is 15 residues long. Of all the DNA, just the CDR3 is kept, 45 bases in frame from base 1. CDR1 and CDR2, per the germline V gene, are MGHRA and YSYEKL. Trimming costs V 2 bases and J 4 bases, and their ends lie 11 bases apart. The source material was PBMCs or T cells enriched from blood (not recorded which). The TCR sequence derives from a man between 35 and 55 years old who had recovered from COVID-19. The chain is made from TRBV4-1 and TRBJ1-4, with a tentative D gene TRBD1 over 6 matching bases. The nucleotide sequence is given as TGCGCCAGCAGCCAAAAGGGGGTGGGTAATGAAAAACTGTTTTTT. This gives the protein CASSQKGVGNEKLFF.